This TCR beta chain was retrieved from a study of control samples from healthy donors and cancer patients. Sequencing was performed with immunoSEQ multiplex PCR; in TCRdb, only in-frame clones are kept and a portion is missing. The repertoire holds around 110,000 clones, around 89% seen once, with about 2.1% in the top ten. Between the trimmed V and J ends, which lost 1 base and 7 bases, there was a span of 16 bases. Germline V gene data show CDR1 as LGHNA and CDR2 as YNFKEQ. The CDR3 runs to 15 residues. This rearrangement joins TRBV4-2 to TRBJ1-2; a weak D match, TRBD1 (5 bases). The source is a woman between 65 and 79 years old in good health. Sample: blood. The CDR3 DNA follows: TGTGCCAGCAGCCAAGTCCGGGGGTTGGAAGGTGGCTACACCTTC. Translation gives CASSQVRGLEGGYTF.